This T cell receptor (beta chain) derives from a study of regulatory T cells in long-lasting Graves disease. Study in general: Freshly diagnosed Graves' patients had used antithyroid drugs for under 3 months.

The CDR3 sequence is 13 residues long. Trimming took 7 bases from V and 0 from J, leaving 10 bases between them. The germline CDR1 and CDR2 sequences are MDHEN and SYDVKM. Study-wide results and caveats: Segments TRBV28, TRBJ1-2 and TRBJ2-5 showed preferential usage in persistent disease.

The time point: newly diagnosed GD, antithyroid drugs for less than 3 months. Preparation of the TCR library used RNA extracted from PBMCs. Researchers made TCR beta libraries by using iRepertoire HTBI primers and running Arm-PCR on CDR3 regions. TCRdb reanalysed the multiplex PCR reads using MiXCR and keeps one entry per CDR3 protein. The table lists approximately 400,000 distinct CDR3 sequences, 14% to 15% of them singletons. This clonotype occurred many times. Antigen: not known. The same sample was also studied in work on T cells in Graves' hyperthyroidism and ophthalmopathy. That source reports: A first-round RT-PCR of the TCR CDR3 used the HTBI primer set. Separation of ophthalmopathy from stable hyperthyroidism was achieved by a 13 V-J model.

The rearrangement uses TRBV28 and TRBJ2-7, with D possibly being TRBD2 (5 bases). Material: peripheral blood mononuclear cells (PBMCs), obtained at new diagnosis, from a patient treated with antithyroid drugs. This TCR came from a woman between 40 and 50 years old with Graves disease. In DNA form, the CDR3 reads TGTGCCAGCATGGACTCCCCCTCCTACGAGCAGTACTTC. This sequence encodes CASMDSPSYEQYF.